The sample holds a few counts of the clone carrying this T cell receptor (beta chain). The antigen is undetermined. V was shortened by 6 bases and J by 10 bases, with 22 bases between the two germline ends. The CDR3 is 15 amino acids. The V gene's germline CDR1 is SGHVS and CDR2 FQNEAQ. The data originate from a study of identical twins. A universal primer site came from template switching; cDNA carried unique molecular identifiers. TCRdb reprocessed the 5' RACE reads via MiXCR and lists one record per CDR3 protein. The sample holds more than 1.5 million distinct CDR3 sequences, around 33% seen once. Regarding the study as a whole: Out-of-frame TCR alpha sharing in monozygotic twins exceeded recombination model predictions. Carriage of fewer insertions was seen in abundant cord blood beta clonotypes, whereas memory repertoires showed none.

The source material was cord blood. The chain carries TRBV7-8 and TRBJ2-1; D is tentatively TRBD1 or TRBD2 (5 bases each). This TCR was recovered from a newborn girl in good health. CDR3 sequence (DNA): TGTGCCAGCAGTACCGGGACCCTCGACATACGCGAGCAGTTCTTC. The encoded protein is CASSTGTLDIREQFF. Combining the CDR3 with reference TRBV7-8 and TRBJ2-1 gives the whole variable domain GAGVSQSPRYKVAKRGQDVALRCDPISGHVSLFWYQQALGQGPEFLTYFQNEAQLDKSGLPSDRFFAERPEGSVSTLKIQRTQQEDSAVYLCASSTGTLDIREQFFGPGTRLTVL.